This T cell receptor (beta chain) is drawn from a study of shared clonotypes between healthy human individuals. On the study more broadly: CD4 naive cells filled three plates per donor, CD4 memory three, CD8 naive two and CD8 memory one.

Study-wide findings and caveats: Naive subsets typically showed greater estimated richness than memory subsets.

This CDR3 region has 14 residues. Germline CDR1 SQVTM, CDR2 ANQGSEA. Assay: immunoSEQ multiplex PCR; the TCRdb copy retains only in-frame clones and omits some. In the table there are roughly 1,000,000 clones, 75% to 85% of which are singletons. Concerning this clone itself: Its cognate antigen is unknown. Its ends do not fully match the called genes, so a read error is possible.

The clonotype originates from a man aged 18-30 years in good health. Some clones in this sample may be carry-over from other donors' samples. The J gene is TRBJ2-5, the V gene TRBV29-1; 11 bases line up with TRBD2. Sequencing was carried out using memory CD4+ T cells from PBMCs. Indicated subset: CD45RA-negative fraction. CDR3 in amino acids: CSVEGTSGSQTQYF. CDR3 coding DNA: TGCAGCGTCGAAGGGACTAGCGGTTCGCAGACCCAGTACTTC.